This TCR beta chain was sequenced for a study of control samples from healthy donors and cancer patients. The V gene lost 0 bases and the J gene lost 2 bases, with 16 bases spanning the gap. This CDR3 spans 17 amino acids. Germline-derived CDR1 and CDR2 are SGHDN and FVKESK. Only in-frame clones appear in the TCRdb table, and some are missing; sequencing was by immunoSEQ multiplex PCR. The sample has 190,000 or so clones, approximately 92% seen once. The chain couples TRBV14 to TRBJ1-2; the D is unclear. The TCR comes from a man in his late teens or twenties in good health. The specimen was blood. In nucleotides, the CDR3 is TGTGCCAGCAGCCAAGATCAACTCGGGAGCGCCAACTATGGCTACACCTTC. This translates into CASSQDQLGSANYGYTF.